This is a list of T cell receptor beta chains from one sample in a study of T cell repertoires in cytomegalovirus infection. Their cognate antigens are unknown. MiXCR, run by TCRdb on the reads, gives a single entry per CDR3 protein. The table shows approximately 990,000 distinct CDR3 sequences, with approximately 31% occurring only once. This specimen consisted of cultured CD8+ T cells from PBMCs, obtained from culture after CMV antigen stimulation. These receptors originate from a human donor in good health (CMV status not recorded). Some clones in this sample may be carry-over from other donors' samples. The CDR3 runs from the conserved cysteine through the conserved F or W. The D gene is left open where the match is weak. The size of a clone is reported for some rows only, either as once, few or many, or as a class for expanded clones.

cdr3_length: 16; v_call: TRBV7-6; d_call: TRBD2; clone_size: few; j_call: TRBJ2-1; cdr3_aa: CASSSSGTSGGNEQFF; cdr3_nt: TGTGCCAGCAGCTCCTCAGGAACTAGCGGGGGCAATGAGCAGTTCTTC
cdr3_length: 18; v_call: TRBV7-6; d_call: NA; clone_size: NA; j_call: TRBJ2-1; cdr3_aa: CASSLALKRGISYNEQFF; cdr3_nt: TGTGCCAGCAGCTTAGCTTTGAAGAGGGGGATCTCCTACAATGAGCAGTTCTTC
cdr3_length: 13; v_call: TRBV4-1; d_call: NA; clone_size: NA; j_call: TRBJ2-5; cdr3_aa: CASSPRAKGTQYF; cdr3_nt: TGCGCCAGCAGCCCCCGGGCCAAGGGGACCCAGTACTTC
cdr3_length: 14; v_call: TRBV7-3; d_call: NA; clone_size: NA; j_call: TRBJ2-2; cdr3_aa: CASSVSRQIGELFF; cdr3_nt: TGTGCCAGCAGCGTTTCCCGGCAGATCGGGGAGCTGTTTTTT
cdr3_length: 15; v_call: TRBV19; d_call: TRBD1; clone_size: NA; j_call: TRBJ1-1; cdr3_aa: CASTRTGPVNTEAFF; cdr3_nt: TGTGCCAGTACCCGGACAGGGCCGGTGAACACTGAAGCTTTCTTT
cdr3_length: 13; v_call: TRBV7-3; d_call: TRBD1; clone_size: NA; j_call: TRBJ1-2; cdr3_aa: CASSDPGQDGYTF; cdr3_nt: TGTGCCAGCAGCGATCCGGGACAGGATGGCTACACCTTC
cdr3_length: 19; v_call: TRBV12-3/TRBV12-4; d_call: TRBD1; clone_size: NA; j_call: TRBJ1-5; cdr3_aa: CASSTGTGEIWDSNQPQHF; cdr3_nt: TGTGCCAGCAGTACCGGGACAGGGGAGATTTGGGATAGCAATCAGCCCCAGCATTTT
cdr3_length: 15; v_call: TRBV6-6; d_call: NA; clone_size: few; j_call: TRBJ1-2; cdr3_aa: CASSYSKTTNYGYTF; cdr3_nt: TGTGCCAGCAGTTACTCGAAAACAACGAACTATGGCTACACCTTC
cdr3_length: 15; v_call: TRBV12-5; d_call: NA; clone_size: NA; j_call: TRBJ2-1; cdr3_aa: CVSGLHRVAYNEQFF; cdr3_nt: TGTGTTAGTGGTTTACACAGGGTAGCCTACAATGAGCAGTTCTTC
cdr3_length: 15; v_call: TRBV9; d_call: TRBD1; clone_size: once; j_call: TRBJ1-5; cdr3_aa: CASSVGGDRNQPQHF; cdr3_nt: TGTGCCAGCAGCGTAGGCGGGGACAGAAATCAGCCCCAGCATTTT
cdr3_length: 15; v_call: TRBV27; d_call: TRBD2; clone_size: NA; j_call: TRBJ2-1; cdr3_aa: CASSRVSGGPSEQFF; cdr3_nt: TGTGCCAGCAGTCGGGTTAGCGGGGGGCCCAGTGAGCAGTTCTTC
cdr3_length: 13; v_call: TRBV19; d_call: NA; clone_size: NA; j_call: TRBJ1-5; cdr3_aa: CASDPWGNQPQHF; cdr3_nt: TGTGCCAGTGATCCTTGGGGCAATCAGCCCCAGCATTTT
cdr3_length: 13; v_call: TRBV12-3/TRBV12-4; d_call: NA; clone_size: NA; j_call: TRBJ2-1; cdr3_aa: CASSLERGIQQFF; cdr3_nt: TGTGCCAGCAGTTTAGAGCGCGGGATTCAGCAGTTCTTC
cdr3_length: 14; v_call: TRBV6-1; d_call: NA; clone_size: many; j_call: TRBJ1-1; cdr3_aa: CASSEYPANTEAFF; cdr3_nt: TGTGCCAGCAGTGAATACCCGGCGAACACTGAAGCTTTCTTT